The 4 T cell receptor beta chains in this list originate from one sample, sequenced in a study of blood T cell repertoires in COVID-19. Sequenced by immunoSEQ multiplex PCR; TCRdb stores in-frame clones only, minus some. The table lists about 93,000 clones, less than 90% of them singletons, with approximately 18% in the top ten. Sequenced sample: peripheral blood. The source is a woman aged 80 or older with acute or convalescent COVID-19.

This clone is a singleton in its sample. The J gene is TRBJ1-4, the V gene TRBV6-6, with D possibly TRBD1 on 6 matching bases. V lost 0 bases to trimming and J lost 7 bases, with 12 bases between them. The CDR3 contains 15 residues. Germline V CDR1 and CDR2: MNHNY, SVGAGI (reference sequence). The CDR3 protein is CASSYSGGKGEKLFF. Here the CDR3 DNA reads TGTGCCAGCAGTTACTCAGGGGGAAAAGGTGAAAAACTGTTTTTT.

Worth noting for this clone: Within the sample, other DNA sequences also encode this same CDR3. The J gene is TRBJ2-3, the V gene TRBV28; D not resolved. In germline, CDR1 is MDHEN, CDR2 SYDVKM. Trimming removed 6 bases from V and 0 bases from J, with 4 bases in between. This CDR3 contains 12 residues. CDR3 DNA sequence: TGTGCCAGCAGCCCTAGCACAGATACGCAGTATTTT. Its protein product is CASSPSTDTQYF.

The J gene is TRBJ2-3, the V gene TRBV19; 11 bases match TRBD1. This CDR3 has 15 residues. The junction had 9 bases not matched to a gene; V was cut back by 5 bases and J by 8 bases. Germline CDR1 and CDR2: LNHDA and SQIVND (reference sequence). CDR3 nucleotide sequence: TGTGCCAGTAGTCACGGACAGGGGGCTGGAGGTACGCAGTATTTT. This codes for CASSHGQGAGGTQYF.

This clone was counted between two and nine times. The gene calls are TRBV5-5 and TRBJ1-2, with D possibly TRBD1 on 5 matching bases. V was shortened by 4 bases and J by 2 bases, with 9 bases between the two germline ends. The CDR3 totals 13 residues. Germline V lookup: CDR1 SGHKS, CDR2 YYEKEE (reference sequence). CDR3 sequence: CASSHPGNYGYTF. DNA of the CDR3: TGTGCCAGCAGCCATCCAGGGAACTATGGCTACACCTTC.